This T cell receptor beta chain is from a study of blood T cell repertoires in COVID-19. As for the study in general: Donors in the United States, Italy and Spain gave samples during acute or convalescent COVID-19. Sample material is recorded as cDNA or gDNA derived from T cells, B-cell-depleted T cells, or PBMCs.

Unmatched junction bases numbered 9, after V lost 7 bases and J lost 4 bases. The CDR3 has 16 residues. Germline lookup yields CDR1 MDHEN and CDR2 SYDVKM. Per the authors' pipeline: It was from reference gene primer amplification that nucleated cell counts were estimated. Measured with immunoSEQ multiplex PCR; TCRdb has only the in-frame clones, and not every one. Clone size and the V and J calls come from that table; the DNA yielded D and trimming. The table shows about 140,000 clones, with around 73% occurring only once. Sequenced sample: peripheral blood. V and J are TRBV28 and TRBJ2-2; 10 nucleotides match TRBD1. The origin of this receptor is a man in his sixties who had recovered from COVID-19. CDR3 region: CASNLGQGTPTGELFF. The CDR3 DNA sequence: TGTGCCAGCAACTTGGGACAGGGGACCCCCACCGGGGAGCTGTTTTTT.